Shown below are 29 T cell receptor beta chains from a single sample sequenced in a study of T cell responses to AZD1222 COVID-19 vaccine. TCRdb's copy holds only in-frame clones and misses some; the assay was immunoSEQ multiplex PCR. The table has 120,000 or so clones, 87% seen once. The sample consisted of peripheral blood, taken on day 0 of AZD1222 vaccination. The receptors were gathered from an adult in good health.

This sequence joins TRBV4-1 and TRBJ1-2; D is perhaps TRBD1 (5 bases). CDR1 and CDR2 from the germline V gene are MGHRA and YSYEKL. Trimming removed 3 bases at V and 4 bases at J, with 21 bases between. This CDR3 is 17 amino acids long. The CDR3 protein is CASSQAPGFRGSYGYTF. The CDR3 DNA sequence: TGCGCCAGCAGCCAGGCTCCGGGGTTTAGGGGCTCCTATGGCTACACCTTC.

The genes are TRBV18 and TRBJ1-2; D is unresolved. CDR3 length: 13 amino acids. Germline CDR1 KGHSH, CDR2 LQKENI. Trimming shortened V by 2 bases and J by 4 bases, and 8 bases separated the two germline ends. CDR3 in amino acids: CASSPTESYGYTF. Written as DNA, the CDR3 is TGTGCCAGCTCACCAACAGAGAGCTATGGCTACACCTTC.

The J gene is TRBJ2-7, the V gene TRBV7-9; D unresolved. The CDR3 is 13 amino acids. Germline V gene sequence: CDR1 SEHNR, CDR2 FQNEAQ (reference sequence). Trimming pared 4 bases from V and 2 bases from J, leaving 9 bases between. CDR3 nucleotide sequence: TGTGCCAGCAGCTCCCGGATCCCCTACGAGCAGTACTTC. The encoded protein is CASSSRIPYEQYF.

V is TRBV12-3 or TRBV12-4 and J is TRBJ2-7; D is ambiguous. The CDR3 loop spans 13 amino acids. V lost 3 bases and J 4 bases, leaving 10 bases between the germline ends. This CDR3 is CASSLTANYEQYF. In DNA form, the CDR3 reads TGTGCCAGCAGTTTGACCGCGAATTACGAGCAGTACTTC.

The count of this clone is one. The V gene is TRBV4-1, the J gene TRBJ2-7; 8 bases fit TRBD2. After removal of 1 base from V and 6 bases from J, the junction contained 14 bases not matched to a gene. CDR1 is MGHRA and CDR2 is YSYEKL in the germline V gene. This CDR3 spans 17 amino acids. For the CDR3, the DNA is TGCGCCAGCAGCCAAGCCCCCCCGGGGGGGCGATCGGTCGAGCAGTACTTC. Protein product: CASSQAPPGGRSVEQYF.

The chain links TRBV4-1 to TRBJ1-1, with D perhaps TRBD1 (6 bases). CDR3 length equals 15 residues. Germline V gene data show CDR1 as MGHRA and CDR2 as YSYEKL. Trimming pared 4 bases from V and 1 base from J, leaving 13 bases between. CDR3 protein: CASSPQTGKNTEAFF. In DNA form, the CDR3 reads TGCGCCAGCAGCCCCCAGACAGGAAAGAACACTGAAGCTTTCTTT.

The chain links TRBV2 to TRBJ2-7; 7 positions agree with TRBD1. The CDR3 is 13 amino acids. Losses at the gene ends were 7 bases for V and 5 bases for J; bases not matched to a gene: 8. Germline lookup yields CDR1 SNHLY and CDR2 FYNNEI. The CDR3 loop is CASNVRDSHEQYF. DNA for the CDR3: TGTGCCAGCAATGTCCGGGACAGCCACGAGCAGTACTTC.

The V gene is TRBV6-5, the J gene TRBJ1-1; D gene unclear. This CDR3 spans 13 amino acids. V gave up 4 bases and J gave up 0 bases, with 6 bases separating them. Germline values: CDR1 MNHEY, CDR2 SVGAGI. This CDR3 is CASSWRVNTEAFF. The CDR3 DNA sequence: TGTGCCAGCAGTTGGAGGGTGAACACTGAAGCTTTCTTT.

The chain uses TRBV9 and TRBJ2-3, with unresolved D. The CDR3 loop spans 15 amino acids. The V and J ends lost 0 bases and 2 bases respectively, with 10 bases between them. Germline lookup yields CDR1 SGDLS and CDR2 YYNGEE. The CDR3 sequence is CASSVGASLTDTQYF. The CDR3 nucleotides read TGTGCCAGCAGCGTAGGGGCTAGTCTCACAGATACGCAGTATTTT.

This clone was detected once. The J gene is TRBJ2-1, the V gene TRBV10-3, with 7 bases identical to TRBD1. Germline assignment: CDR1 ENHRY and CDR2 SYGVKD. Trimming removed 0 bases from V and 2 bases from J; junction bases left unmatched: 7. CDR3 length: 17 residues. CDR3 nucleotides: TGTGCCATCAGTGAGTCTAGGGGGCGGCTAACCTACAATGAGCAGTTCTTC. Its translation is CAISESRGRLTYNEQFF.

The chain carries TRBV5-1 and TRBJ1-5; D perhaps matches TRBD1 (5 bases). The V gene's germline CDR1 is SGHRS and CDR2 YFSETQ. The V gene lost 5 bases and the J gene lost 5 bases, with 14 bases spanning the gap. The CDR3 length is 14 residues. The CDR3 protein is CASRKTVTDQPQHF. The CDR3 DNA sequence: TGCGCCAGCAGGAAGACAGTAACCGATCAGCCCCAGCATTTT.

The V call is TRBV3-1 (or the pseudogene TRBV3-2), the J call TRBJ2-7, with 9 bases aligning to TRBD1. The CDR3 has 15 amino acids. The ends lost 4 bases at V and 4 bases at J; junction bases unmatched: 8. CDR1 and CDR2 (germline): LGHDT, YNNKEL (reference sequence). CDR3: CASSPRTGERYEQYF. In DNA, the CDR3 is TGTGCCAGCAGCCCTCGGACAGGGGAAAGGTACGAGCAGTACTTC.

This sequence joins TRBV19 and TRBJ1-4; D is unclear. Per the germline V gene, CDR1 is LNHDA and CDR2 is SQIVND (reference sequence). CDR3 length equals 15 residues. V was cut by 2 bases and J by 4 bases, with 11 bases left in between. CDR3 sequence (DNA): TGTGCCAGTAGTATACGAACAGTTCATAATGAAAAACTGTTTTTT. Translation: CASSIRTVHNEKLFF.

The J gene is TRBJ1-4, the V gene TRBV30; D uncertain. CDR1 and CDR2 from the germline V gene are GTSNPN and SVGIG (reference sequence). V shed 0 bases and J shed 7 bases, with 3 bases lying between them. This CDR3 region has 11 residues. The DNA for the CDR3 is TGTGCCTGGAGTGTGGGTGAAAAACTGTTTTTT. Translated: CAWSVGEKLFF.

This clone has more than one count but fewer than ten. The genes are TRBV12-5 and TRBJ1-1; 8 positions agree with TRBD1. Germline V lookup: CDR1 LGHNT, CDR2 FRNRAP. V lost 4 bases to trimming and J lost 2 bases; unmatched junction nucleotides: 3. The CDR3 contains 14 residues. CDR3 sequence reads: CASGYTGGNTEAFF. The CDR3 DNA sequence: TGTGCTAGTGGTTACACAGGGGGTAACACTGAAGCTTTCTTT. Full variable domain (rest looked up from reference TRBV12-5 and TRBJ1-1): DARVTQTPRHKVTEMGQEVTMRCQPILGHNTVFWYRQTMMQGLELLAYFRNRAPLDDSGMPKDRFSAEMPDATLATLKIQPSEPRDSAVYFCASGYTGGNTEAFFGQGTRLTVV.

This clone was observed a single time. The rearrangement joins TRBV7-8 to TRBJ1-6; D perhaps matches TRBD1 (5 bases). Trimming removed 2 bases from V and 10 bases from J, with 12 bases in between. The V gene's germline CDR1 is SGHVS and CDR2 FQNEAQ. This CDR3 has 14 residues. CDR3 in amino acids: CASSLSGWGSPLHF. The CDR3 DNA follows: TGTGCCAGCAGCTTAAGTGGGTGGGGGTCACCCCTCCACTTT.

The rearrangement joins TRBV30 to TRBJ1-2; D is unresolved. Germline values: CDR1 GTSNPN, CDR2 SVGIG (reference sequence). The CDR3 is made up of 16 amino acids. V lost 4 bases to trimming and J lost 8 bases, with 26 bases between them. The CDR3, as DNA: TGTGCCTGGAAGTGGGGAGGTGGGGTTTTGTCGGGAGGCTACACCTTC. Encoded protein: CAWKWGGGVLSGGYTF.

This chain connects TRBV5-4 to TRBJ2-2; D is uncertain. CDR1 and CDR2 from the germline V gene are SGHNT and YYREEE (reference sequence). Trimming left V 2 bases short and J 5 bases short, with 10 bases between. This CDR3 spans 14 amino acids. This CDR3 reads CASSFVSGTGELFF. The CDR3 bases are TGTGCCAGCAGCTTCGTCAGTGGGACCGGGGAGCTGTTTTTT. Together with reference TRBV5-4 and TRBJ2-2, the CDR3 gives the full variable domain: ETGVTQSPTHLIKTRGQQVTLRCSSQSGHNTVSWYQQALGQGPQFIFQYYREEENGRGNFPPRFSGLQFPNYSSELNVNALELDDSALYLCASSFVSGTGELFFGEGSRLTVL.

V is TRBV6-5 and J is TRBJ2-5; 10 bases are shared with TRBD2. Looked up from germline, CDR1 is MNHEY and CDR2 is SVGAGI. The CDR3 contains 14 residues. V was pared by 6 bases and J by 6 bases, with 7 bases of the junction left unmatched. CDR3 loop: CASRLRTSGQTQYF. The CDR3 DNA sequence: TGTGCCAGCAGACTGAGGACTAGCGGACAGACCCAGTACTTC.

In the case of this clone: Other DNA sequences in this sample translate to the same CDR3. V and J are TRBV19 and TRBJ1-1; D is undetermined. In germline, CDR1 is LNHDA, CDR2 SQIVND (reference sequence). The CDR3 spans 13 residues. V was clipped by 1 base and J by 2 bases, with 5 bases between them. The CDR3 is CASSIAVNTEAFF. The CDR3 nucleotides read TGTGCCAGTAGTATAGCCGTCAACACTGAAGCTTTCTTT. Supplemented by reference TRBV19 and TRBJ1-1, the full variable domain reads DGGITQSPKYLFRKEGQNVTLSCEQNLNHDAMYWYRQDPGQGLRLIYYSQIVNDFQKGDIAEGYSVSREKKESFPLTVTSAQKNPTAFYLCASSIAVNTEAFFGQGTRLTVV.

The CDR3 protein is CASSSYLGEQYF. The CDR3 DNA reads as TGTGCCAGCAGTTCGTACCTAGGGGAGCAGTACTTC. The V call is TRBV6-6, the J call TRBJ2-7; no reliable D call. Germline lookup yields CDR1 MNHNY and CDR2 SVGAGI (reference sequence). The V and J ends lost 4 bases and 7 bases respectively, with 11 bases between them. The CDR3 has 12 amino acids.

The V gene is TRBV28, the J gene TRBJ1-6; D gene unclear. CDR1 is MDHEN, CDR2 SYDVKM, per germline. This CDR3 spans 17 amino acids. Trimming took 5 bases from V and 0 from J, leaving 14 bases between them. CDR3 region: CASSTRPMSSYNSPLHF. DNA of the CDR3: TGTGCCAGCAGTACACGACCGATGAGCTCCTATAATTCACCCCTCCACTTT.

CDR3 DNA sequence: TGTGCCAGCAGTTACTCGATCCAAGGTCCCTCCTACGAGCAGTACTTC. Translation: CASSYSIQGPSYEQYF. The genes are TRBV6-6 and TRBJ2-7, with D hard to call. The ends were cut back, 0 bases at V and 0 bases at J, with 12 bases in the middle. This CDR3 region has 16 residues. Germline V gives CDR1 MNHNY, CDR2 SVGAGI (reference sequence).

This chain links TRBV6-1 with TRBJ1-6; TRBD1 might be the D (5 bases). V dropped 4 bases and J dropped 0 bases, with 16 bases sitting between them. The germline CDR1 and CDR2 sequences are MNHNS and SASEGT. CDR3 size: 18 residues. CDR3 region: CASSVTVRQSSYNSPLHF. CDR3 in DNA: TGTGCCAGCAGTGTGACAGTACGGCAAAGCTCCTATAATTCACCCCTCCACTTT.

V gene TRBV28 combines with J gene TRBJ1-2, with D unresolved. Germline V gives CDR1 MDHEN, CDR2 SYDVKM. The CDR3 is made up of 12 amino acids. V lost 2 bases and J 8 bases, leaving 9 bases between the germline ends. The CDR3 DNA reads as TGTGCCAGCAGTTTAAAGGGTTGGGGCTACACCTTC. It specifies CASSLKGWGYTF.

The chain uses TRBV24-1 and TRBJ1-5; D gene ambiguous. This CDR3 has 13 residues. V was shortened by 9 bases and J by 7 bases, with 15 bases between the two germline ends. Germline V gene data show CDR1 as KGHDR and CDR2 as SFDVKD. CDR3 sequence: CATSPRGDQPQHF. The CDR3 DNA sequence: TGTGCCACCTCGCCGCGGGGAGACCAGCCCCAGCATTTT.

The chain has TRBV3-1 (or the pseudogene TRBV3-2) and TRBJ1-5; D unclear. CDR3 length: 15 residues. Germline V gene data show CDR1 as LGHDT and CDR2 as YNNKEL (reference sequence). V was pared by 7 bases and J by 0 bases, with 13 bases between. The CDR3 loop reads CASTPRRNSNQPQHF. Written as DNA, the CDR3 is TGTGCCAGCACCCCCCGCCGAAATAGCAATCAGCCCCAGCATTTT.

This chain links TRBV7-9 with TRBJ1-2; D uncertain. Germline V CDR1 and CDR2: SEHNR, FQNEAQ (reference sequence). CDR3 length: 13 amino acids. V lost 7 bases and J 2 bases, leaving 11 bases between the germline ends. CDR3 in DNA: TGTGCCAGCATCCTCTCCCCCAACTATGGCTACACCTTC. This encodes CASILSPNYGYTF.

The V gene is TRBV7-9, the J gene TRBJ2-1; D is perhaps TRBD2 (6 bases). Trimming removed 5 bases from V and 8 bases from J, with 13 bases in between. From germline, CDR1 is SEHNR and CDR2 FQNEAQ (reference sequence). This CDR3 comprises 13 residues. CDR3 in DNA: TGTGCCAGCAGCCGAGGACTACTCGATGAGCAGTTCTTC. As protein: CASSRGLLDEQFF. Full variable domain (missing parts from reference TRBV7-9 and TRBJ2-1): DTGVSQNPRHKITKRGQNVTFRCDPISEHNRLYWYRQTLGQGPEFLTYFQNEAQLEKSRLLSDRFSAERPKGSFSTLEIQRTEQGDSAMYLCASSRGLLDEQFFGPGTRLTVL.